This T cell receptor (beta chain) came from a study of long-term antiretroviral therapy in people with HIV. Samples were assayed with immunoSEQ v3.0 at survey level. Produced via immunoSEQ multiplex PCR; TCRdb's table is partial and in-frame only. This sample has about 21,000 clones, with approximately 82% found just once. J gave up 3 bases and V 4 bases, and 8 bases lay outside the gene matches. The CDR3 is 16 residues long. Germline assignment: CDR1 SGHRS and CDR2 YFSETQ. This sequence was found in a man aged 50 to 60 with HIV. Sequencing used unsorted PBMCs, obtained at the start of antiretroviral therapy. V and J are TRBV5-1 and TRBJ2-7; 12 bases map to TRBD2. The chain's CDR3 is CASSPGTSGSFYEQYF. The CDR3 DNA is TGCGCCAGCAGCCCCGGGACTAGCGGGTCCTTCTACGAGCAGTACTTC.